Below are 14 T cell receptor beta chains sequenced from a single sample in a study of CD8+CD57+ T cells in acquired aplastic anemia. Researchers used genomic DNA as the template to profile TCR beta VDJ and CDR3. TCRdb called the reads again in MiXCR, with one record for every CDR3 protein. The table records about 190,000 distinct CDR3 sequences, approximately 49% of them present only once. The sequencing sample was made of sorted CD4+, CD8+, or CD8+CD57+ T cells (not recorded which) from PBMCs. These receptors came from a human donor in good health, serving as a control.

This clonotype was found a few times. A much larger clone is a single base away; this may be a read error. This chain connects TRBV6-4 to TRBJ2-3, with D perhaps TRBD1 (5 bases). CDR1 is MRHNA and CDR2 is SNTAGT in the germline V gene. CDR3 length equals 16 residues. This chain's CDR3 is CASSPDSRGGTGTQYF. The CDR3 DNA is TGTGCCAGCAGCCCCGATAGTCGCGGTGGCACAGGTACGCAGTATTTT.

The rearrangement links TRBV7-9 to TRBJ2-5; 10 nucleotides align to TRBD2. The junction had 6 bases not matched to a gene; V was cut back by 6 bases and J by 5 bases. The CDR3 covers 14 residues. CDR1 SEHNR and CDR2 FQNEAQ come from the germline V gene (reference sequence). CDR3 coding DNA: TGTGCCAGCAGGCCGGGACTAGCGAACGAGACCCAGTACTTC. It encodes CASRPGLANETQYF.

CDR3 coding DNA: TGTGCCAGCAGCTTAGGTAGCGGGAGAACCAATGAGCAGTTCTTC. It is translated as CASSLGSGRTNEQFF. The rearrangement uses TRBV7-2 and TRBJ2-1, with 9 positions matching TRBD2. Losses at the gene ends were 1 base for V and 6 bases for J; bases not matched to a gene: 4. CDR3 size: 15 residues. Germline CDR1 reads SGHTA; CDR2 reads FQGNSA. The complete variable domain, with remaining parts taken from reference TRBV7-2 and TRBJ2-1, reads GAGVSQSPSNKVTEKGKDVELRCDPISGHTALYWYRQSLGQGLEFLIYFQGNSAPDKSGLPSDRFSAERTGGSVSTLTIQRTQQEDSAVYLCASSLGSGRTNEQFFGPGTRLTVL.

The J gene is TRBJ1-2, the V gene TRBV19, with 7 bases identical to TRBD1. There are 15 residues in the CDR3. CDR1 and CDR2 (germline): LNHDA, SQIVND (reference sequence). Trimming cost V 1 base and J 3 bases; bases outside gene matches: 5. CDR3 amino acids: CASSIVQGHDYGYTF. The CDR3 nucleotides read TGTGCCAGTAGTATAGTACAGGGGCATGACTATGGCTACACCTTC.

This chain joins TRBV2 and TRBJ1-6; TRBD1 matches at 10 bases. With the DNA end fitting TRBJ1-5 better, the J assignment may be wrong. The germline gives CDR1 SNHLY, CDR2 FYNNEI. The CDR3 extends over 14 amino acids. The CDR3 DNA is TGTGCCAGCAGCGGAGGGACAGGGGCTCAGCCCCAGCATTTT. It translates to CASSGGTGAQPQHF.

V gene TRBV19 combines with J gene TRBJ1-2; 11 bases match TRBD1. CDR1 and CDR2 (germline): LNHDA, SQIVND (reference sequence). This CDR3 region has 15 residues. V gave up 3 bases and J gave up 4 bases; unmatched junction bases: 4. The CDR3 loop is CASSMRTGGLYGYTF. The DNA of the CDR3 is TGTGCCAGTAGTATGAGGACAGGGGGCCTCTATGGCTACACCTTC.

The chain is built from TRBV4-2 and TRBJ1-2; TRBD1 aligns across 8 bases. V shed 4 bases and J 4 bases; nucleotides not matched to a gene: 5. Per germline, CDR1 LGHNA and CDR2 YNFKEQ. The CDR3 extends over 14 amino acids. As DNA, the CDR3 is TGTGCCAGCAGCCGCCGACAGGGGAGCTATGGCTACACCTTC. Amino acids: CASSRRQGSYGYTF.

A remark on this clonotype: At one end, the junction sequence differs from germline, possibly due to a read error. The chain combines TRBV2 with TRBJ1-4; D may be TRBD1 (5 bases). The CDR3 spans 14 residues. Germline CDR1 reads SNHLY; CDR2 reads FYNNEI. CDR3 DNA sequence: TGTGCCAGCATCGGGACCTCAACTAATGAAAAGCTGTTTTTT. This codes for CASIGTSTNEKLFF. Supplemented by reference TRBV2 and TRBJ1-4, the full variable domain reads EPEVTQTPSHQVTQMGQEVILRCVPISNHLYFYWYRQILGQKVEFLVSFYNNEISEKSEIFDDQFSVERPDGSNFTLKIRSTKLEDSAMYFCASIGTSTNEKLFFGSGTQLSVL.

This clonotype was observed a few times. As DNA, the CDR3 is TGCAGTGCACGAAGCATCGGGACAGGGGTCTCCTACGAGCAGTACTTC. This encodes CSARSIGTGVSYEQYF. This chain links TRBV20-1 with TRBJ2-7; 10 bases are shared with TRBD1. Germline CDR1 reads DFQATT; CDR2 reads SNEGSKA (reference sequence). The length of the CDR3 is 16 residues. The J segment lost 0 bases and the V segment lost 6 bases, leaving 11 bases of the junction unmatched.

The genes are TRBV24-1 and TRBJ2-2, with 9 nucleotides matching TRBD1. Germline V gives CDR1 KGHDR, CDR2 SFDVKD. V gave up 4 bases and J gave up 0 bases; unmatched junction bases: 5. The CDR3 is 17 amino acids. Here the CDR3 DNA reads TGTGCCACCAGTGACAACGGACAGGGGTCGAACACCGGGGAGCTGTTTTTT. Translated, it gives CATSDNGQGSNTGELFF.

This clonotype was found many times. The genes are TRBV29-1 and TRBJ2-1, with a weak D call TRBD2 (6 bases). The germline V gene has CDR1 SQVTM and CDR2 ANQGSEA. The germline V and J ends were trimmed by 4 bases and 0 bases, with 13 bases remaining between them. The length of the CDR3 is 15 residues. In DNA, the CDR3 is TGCAGCGTTGGTGGGACTTTGAGCTCCTACAATGAGCAGTTCTTC. Protein sequence: CSVGGTLSSYNEQFF.

The sample holds one count of this clonotype. This sequence joins TRBV24-1 and TRBJ1-2; D uncertain. Germline assignment: CDR1 KGHDR and CDR2 SFDVKD. The CDR3 is 13 residues long. The germline V and J ends were trimmed by 5 bases and 0 bases, with 6 bases remaining between them. The CDR3 region has the DNA TGTGCCACCAGTGCCAGCCCTAACTATGGCTACACCTTC. Its translation: CATSASPNYGYTF.

This chain links TRBV11-2 with TRBJ1-5; a possible D gene is TRBD1 (5 bases). Trimming removed 4 bases from V and 1 base from J, with 8 bases in between. The V gene's germline CDR1 is SGHAT and CDR2 FQNNGV. CDR3 length: 14 amino acids. The CDR3 region is CASSSRTSNQPQHF. The CDR3 region has the DNA TGTGCCAGCAGCTCCCGGACAAGCAATCAGCCCCAGCATTTT.

At least ten counts were recorded for this clonotype. J is TRBJ2-2 and V is TRBV11-2, with unresolved D. The ends were cut back, 2 bases at V and 0 bases at J, with 7 bases in the middle. The CDR3 has 15 amino acids. Germline CDR1 SGHAT, CDR2 FQNNGV. The CDR3 bases are TGTGCCAGCAGCTTATGGGCAGCGAACACCGGGGAGCTGTTTTTT. Its translation: CASSLWAANTGELFF. Supplemented by reference TRBV11-2 and TRBJ2-2, the full variable domain reads EAGVAQSPRYKIIEKRQSVAFWCNPISGHATLYWYQQILGQGPKLLIQFQNNGVVDDSQLPKDRFSAERLKGVDSTLKIQPAKLEDSAVYLCASSLWAANTGELFFGEGSRLTVL.